The 22 T cell receptor beta chains below all came from one sample that was sequenced in a study of CD8 T cells in ankylosing spondylitis. MiXCR was run by TCRdb on the 5' RACE reads, yielding one entry per CDR3 protein. The sample shows about 360,000 distinct CDR3 sequences, around 20% of them seen only once. Sample: blood, either unsorted or a sorted T cell fraction (not recorded which). The receptors derive from a male donor with ankylosing spondylitis or in good health (not recorded which).

This clonotype showed up just a few times. This chain uses TRBV4-1 with TRBJ2-5; 7 bases fit TRBD1. Germline CDR1 and CDR2: MGHRA and YSYEKL. The V segment lost 4 bases and the J segment 4 bases; nucleotides outside the gene matches: 9. This CDR3 comprises 15 residues. The CDR3 loop reads CASSLRGGGGETQYF. CDR3 DNA sequence: TGCGCCAGCAGCCTAAGAGGGGGCGGAGGAGAGACCCAGTACTTC.

The chain carries TRBV12-3 or TRBV12-4 and TRBJ2-2; D might be TRBD1 (6 bases). The CDR3 length is 14 residues. The V end was cut by 7 bases, the J end by 2 bases, with 11 bases between. The CDR3 sequence: CASIRGRNTGELFF. CDR3 nucleotide sequence: TGTGCCAGCATCAGGGGACGAAACACCGGGGAGCTGTTTTTT.

This clonotype was seen ten or more times. The chain links TRBV29-1 to TRBJ1-2; 8 nucleotides align to TRBD1. Looked up from germline, CDR1 is SQVTM and CDR2 is ANQGSEA. Germline trimming cut 7 bases from V and 13 bases from J; bases unmatched to any gene: 11. This CDR3 is 11 amino acids long. The CDR3 DNA sequence: TGCAGCGCCACATTCCGGACAGGGCCCACCTTC. This codes for CSATFRTGPTF.

This chain links TRBV11-1 with TRBJ2-3, with D unclear. Trimming removed 5 bases at V and 0 bases at J, with 24 bases between. The CDR3 has 19 residues. Germline V lookup: CDR1 SGHAT, CDR2 FQDESV (reference sequence). The CDR3 DNA sequence: TGTGCCAGCAGCCCGCCGTTTGGGCAGCCAATTCCTAGCACAGATACGCAGTATTTT. As protein: CASSPPFGQPIPSTDTQYF.

With respect to this clonotype: One end of the junction is discordant with germline, which a read error may explain. The chain carries TRBV12-3 or TRBV12-4 and TRBJ2-7, with TRBD2 matching over 11 bases. This CDR3 contains 15 residues. The CDR3 reads CASSLAGGFSYEQYF. In DNA form, the CDR3 reads TGTGCCAGCAGTCTAGCGGGGGGATTCTCCTACGAGCAGTACTTC.

V and J are TRBV3-1 and TRBJ2-7, with D uncertain. This CDR3 contains 14 residues. Trimming pared 3 bases from V and 5 bases from J, leaving 14 bases between. CDR1 is LGHDT and CDR2 is YNNKEL in the germline V gene (reference sequence). CDR3 sequence: CASSHTEGFNEQYF. CDR3 nucleotides: TGTGCCAGCAGCCACACAGAAGGTTTCAACGAGCAGTACTTC.

The V gene is TRBV5-6, the J gene TRBJ2-7; TRBD2 matches at 13 bases. V lost 4 bases to trimming and J lost 4 bases; unmatched junction nucleotides: 5. Germline CDR1 reads SGHDT; CDR2 reads YYEEEE. The CDR3 loop spans 15 amino acids. CDR3 in amino acids: CASSTTSGGAYEQYF. The CDR3 DNA follows: TGTGCCAGCAGCACCACTAGCGGGGGGGCATACGAGCAGTACTTC. Looking up the rest from reference TRBV5-6 and TRBJ2-7 gives the full variable domain: DAGVTQSPTHLIKTRGQQVTLRCSPKSGHDTVSWYQQALGQGPQFIFQYYEEEERQRGNFPDRFSGHQFPNYSSELNVNALLLGDSALYLCASSTTSGGAYEQYFGPGTRLTVT.

A few counts support this clonotype. The chain has TRBV29-1 and TRBJ1-2, with 8 bases aligning to TRBD1. The CDR3 runs 13 residues. With V trimmed by 7 bases and J by 4 bases, 8 bases remained unmatched. The germline V gene encodes CDR1 SQVTM and CDR2 ANQGSEA. As DNA, the CDR3 is TGCAGCGCCCGGACAGGGATGGGCTATGGCTACACCTTC. Its protein is CSARTGMGYGYTF.

This clonotype was observed a few times. V usage is TRBV12-3 or TRBV12-4 and J usage is TRBJ1-1; D is unclear. CDR3 length: 13 residues. V lost 7 bases, J lost 1 base, and 10 bases lay in between. For the CDR3, the DNA is TGTGCCAGCATCTTGTGGAGGAACACTGAAGCTTTCTTT. It encodes CASILWRNTEAFF.

The chain has TRBV5-1 and TRBJ2-7, with TRBD1 identical over 9 bases. The CDR3 spans 16 residues. Germline trimming cut 5 bases from V and 0 bases from J; bases unmatched to any gene: 9. The germline CDR1 and CDR2 sequences are SGHRS and YFSETQ. CDR3 protein: CASRLGQGTSSYEQYF. Written as DNA, the CDR3 is TGCGCCAGCAGGCTTGGACAGGGGACAAGCTCCTACGAGCAGTACTTC.

This clonotype was seen more than once but under ten times. The chain joins TRBV12-3 or TRBV12-4 to TRBJ2-2, with TRBD1 matching 10 bases. V was clipped by 5 bases and J by 2 bases; unmatched bases: 8. The CDR3 length is 17 residues. The CDR3 region has the DNA TGTGCCAGCAGTCCCGGGACAGGGGAACCTAACACCGGGGAGCTGTTTTTT. This translates into CASSPGTGEPNTGELFF.

J is TRBJ2-7 and V is TRBV5-6; a weak D match, TRBD1 (6 bases). The CDR3 totals 15 residues. The V end lost 5 bases, the J end lost 0 bases, and 15 bases lay between the germline ends. From germline, CDR1 is SGHDT and CDR2 YYEEEE. The CDR3 nucleotides read TGTGCCAGCAGACTCGGACAGTCCCCCTCCTACGAGCAGTACTTC. This translates into CASRLGQSPSYEQYF.

J is TRBJ2-1 and V is TRBV12-3 or TRBV12-4, with 14 positions matching TRBD2. Germline trimming cut 5 bases from V and 6 bases from J; bases unmatched to any gene: 3. This CDR3 is built from 15 residues. The CDR3 here is CASSTGTSGGNEQFF. As DNA, the CDR3 is TGTGCCAGCAGTACCGGGACTAGCGGGGGCAATGAGCAGTTCTTC.

The chain joins TRBV25-1 to TRBJ2-7, with D possibly being TRBD1 or TRBD2 (5 bases each). Germline CDR1 is MGHDK and CDR2 is SYGVNS. The CDR3 covers 16 residues. Trimming stripped 5 bases from V and 4 bases from J, with 21 bases between. CDR3 region: CASSPGHGTSAYEQYF. The CDR3 DNA sequence: TGTGCCAGCAGTCCCGGACATGGGACGTCGGCGTACGAGCAGTACTTC.

A few counts support this clonotype. The rearrangement links TRBV4-1 to TRBJ2-1, with D possibly being TRBD1 or TRBD2 (5 bases each). The CDR3 length is 12 residues. The germline CDR1 and CDR2 sequences are MGHRA and YSYEKL. V shed 3 bases and J shed 8 bases, with 8 bases lying between them. The CDR3 coding sequence is TGCGCCAGCAGCCAGCTGGGGGATGAGCAGTTCTTC. It encodes CASSQLGDEQFF.

There are a few counts of this clonotype. The rearrangement links TRBV27 to TRBJ2-3, with a tentative D call TRBD1 (6 bases). This CDR3 has 16 residues. Trimming removed 1 base at V and 4 bases at J, with 15 bases between. In germline, CDR1 is MNHEY, CDR2 SMNVEV (reference sequence). The CDR3 is CASSLLAGAPADTQYF. CDR3 coding DNA: TGTGCCAGCAGTTTATTAGCAGGGGCCCCCGCAGATACGCAGTATTTT.

V and J are TRBV10-2 and TRBJ2-7; D call uncertain. Germline V CDR1 and CDR2: WSHSY, SAAADI. This CDR3 region has 15 residues. Trimming pared 6 bases from V and 0 bases from J, leaving 15 bases between. The CDR3 sequence: CASRDTRTTSYEQYF. The CDR3 DNA follows: TGCGCCAGCAGGGATACCAGGACCACCTCCTACGAGCAGTACTTC.

The chain uses TRBV6-1 and TRBJ2-5; 8 bases are a match to TRBD1. Germline V CDR1 and CDR2: MNHNS, SASEGT. CDR3 length: 15 residues. The junction had 10 bases not matched to a gene; V was cut back by 8 bases and J by 2 bases. The CDR3 DNA is TGTGCCAGCGTAGAAATAACAGGGGGACAAGAGACCCAGTACTTC. Amino acids: CASVEITGGQETQYF.

Only a few counts were recorded for this clonotype. The gene calls are TRBV11-2 and TRBJ1-2; 9 bases line up with TRBD1. Looked up from germline, CDR1 is SGHAT and CDR2 is FQNNGV. This CDR3 region has 14 residues. Trimming took 2 bases from V and 7 from J; bases not matched to a gene: 5. The CDR3 sequence: CASSLRTGEAGYTF. In DNA form, the CDR3 reads TGTGCCAGCAGCTTAAGGACAGGGGAGGCTGGCTACACCTTC.

The chain has TRBV6-1 and TRBJ2-1; 8 bases align to TRBD1. The CDR3 covers 15 residues. Germline V gives CDR1 MNHNS, CDR2 SASEGT. The V gene end was trimmed by 1 base and the J gene end by 8 bases; junction bases not matched to a gene: 7. The DNA of the CDR3 is TGTGCCAGCAGTGAAGGAACCGGGACAGGTCATGAGCAGTTCTTC. Protein: CASSEGTGTGHEQFF.

This clonotype was seen only a few times. The rearrangement links TRBV28 to TRBJ2-3; 9 bases map to TRBD1. This CDR3 comprises 12 residues. Germline trimming cut 5 bases from V and 13 bases from J; bases unmatched to any gene: 7. Germline V gene sequence: CDR1 MDHEN, CDR2 SYDVKM. CDR3 bases: TGTGCCAGCAGTCTACAGGGGGCGAGAAAGTATTTT. This gives the protein CASSLQGARKYF.

V usage is TRBV28 and J usage is TRBJ2-7; D tentatively fits TRBD1 or TRBD2 (5 bases each). The germline V and J ends were trimmed by 5 bases and 2 bases, with 13 bases remaining between them. Germline CDR1 reads MDHEN; CDR2 reads SYDVKM. The CDR3 runs 14 residues. For the CDR3, the DNA is TGTGCCAGCAGTACATCGGGGCCTACCTACGAGCAGTACTTC. Its protein product is CASSTSGPTYEQYF.